The rows below give T cell receptor beta chains drawn from one sample of a study of cytomegalovirus exposure and HLA in healthy donors. Sequenced by immunoSEQ multiplex PCR; TCRdb stores in-frame clones only, minus some. The sample lists about 150,000 clones, around nine tenths occurring once. Specimen: PBMCs. The receptors shown here come from a man between 18 and 35 years old in good health and CMV-seropositive. The CDR3 runs from the conserved cysteine through the conserved F or W. The D gene is left open where the match is weak. Rows may omit the clone size; those that give it use once, few, many or a size class.

-	-	TRBV13	TRBJ1-2	TGTGCCAGCAGCCTTACAGGGATGGACGGCTACACCTTC	CASSLTGMDGYTF
-	TRBD1	TRBV2	TRBJ1-6	TGTGCCGGGGGACAGGACAATTCACCCCTCCACTTT	CAGGQDNSPLHF
-	-	TRBV5-4	TRBJ2-5	TGTGCCAGCAGCCTCGGACAGAGTCAAGAGACCCAGTACTTC	CASSLGQSQETQYF
-	TRBD1	TRBV27	TRBJ1-5	TGTGCCAGCAGCGGACAGGGTCAGCCCCAGCATTTT	CASSGQGQPQHF
-	TRBD2	TRBV9	TRBJ2-1	TGTGCCAGCAGCGTAGAAAGGGTTACTAGCGGGATAGAACCCTACAATGAGCAGTTCTTC	CASSVERVTSGIEPYNEQFF
-	TRBD1	TRBV18	TRBJ1-3	TGTGCCAGCTCGCCGGGACAGGGGGCGGTTGGAAACACCATATATTTT	CASSPGQGAVGNTIYF
-	-	TRBV6-5	TRBJ1-1	TGTGCCAGCAGCTACGGGGGGGTTCCTGAAGCTTTCTTT	CASSYGGVPEAFF
-	-	TRBV10-3	TRBJ1-1	TGTGCCATCAGTAGGGCAGGGCGTTCGAACACTGAAGCTTTCTTT	CAISRAGRSNTEAFF
-	-	TRBV5-5	TRBJ1-2	TGTGCCAGCAGCTTAGAAGTACTCTATGGCTACACCTTC	CASSLEVLYGYTF
-	-	TRBV11-2	TRBJ2-2	TGTGCCAGCAGCGCCGCGGACAACTCAGGGGAGCTGTTTTTT	CASSAADNSGELFF
-	-	TRBV27	TRBJ2-5	TGTGCCAGCAGTTCAGGGTACCAAGAGACCCAGTACTTC	CASSSGYQETQYF
few	-	TRBV19	TRBJ1-5	TGTGCCAGTAGTCGGGATAGCAATCAGCCCCAGCATTTT	CASSRDSNQPQHF
-	TRBD1	TRBV13	TRBJ2-7	TGTGCCAGCAGCTGGGGACAGGGGGCCTACGAGCAGTACTTC	CASSWGQGAYEQYF
-	-	TRBV7-9	TRBJ1-1	TGTGCCAGCAGCTTAGCGGGCCGTTACACTGAAGCTTTCTTT	CASSLAGRYTEAFF
few	-	TRBV7-9	TRBJ1-1	TGTGCCAGCAGATCCGGGACACCGAACACTGAAGCTTTCTTT	CASRSGTPNTEAFF
-	TRBD2	TRBV28	TRBJ2-5	TGTGCCAGCACCACGGGAGGGGGAGAGACCCAGTACTTC	CASTTGGGETQYF
-	TRBD1	TRBV9	TRBJ2-5	TGTGCCAGCAGCGTAGCCCGAGACAGGGTCCAAGAGACCCAGTACTTC	CASSVARDRVQETQYF
-	-	TRBV10-1	TRBJ2-7	TGCGCCAGCAATACACACAGGGAGAGTCGCTCCTACGAGCAGTACTTC	CASNTHRESRSYEQYF
few	-	TRBV27	TRBJ2-7	TGTGCCAGCAGTCACGGGTCGTATTCCTCCAACGAGCAGTACTTC	CASSHGSYSSNEQYF
-	TRBD1	TRBV7-9	TRBJ1-2	TGTGCCAGCAGCTTAGAGGCAGGGGGGTATGGCTACACCTTC	CASSLEAGGYGYTF
-	-	TRBV16	TRBJ1-1	TGTGCCAGCAGCCGGAGCATGAACACTGAAGCTTTCTTT	CASSRSMNTEAFF
few	TRBD1	TRBV27	TRBJ1-1	TGTGCCAGCAGGATAACAGGGGTGAGGACTGAAGCTTTCTTT	CASRITGVRTEAFF
-	TRBD1	TRBV6-6	TRBJ1-1	TGTGCCAGCAGTTCAGACAGGGCGACTGAAGCTTTCTTT	CASSSDRATEAFF
-	-	TRBV6-5	TRBJ1-2	TGTGCCAGCACCAGGCGGAGGTCGGATGGCTACACCTTC	CASTRRRSDGYTF
once	TRBD2	TRBV11-2	TRBJ2-1	TGTGCCAGCAGCTTAGACCGGACTAGCGGAAACTACAATGAGCAGTTCTTC	CASSLDRTSGNYNEQFF
-	TRBD1	TRBV11-2	TRBJ1-4	TGTGCCAGCAGCTCGCTTGGACAGGGAGGCGAAAAACTGTTTTTT	CASSSLGQGGEKLFF
-	-	TRBV5-1	TRBJ2-5	TGCGCCAGCAGCTTGGACGGGAAGGAAGAGACCCAGTACTTC	CASSLDGKEETQYF
-	TRBD2	TRBV5-4	TRBJ2-1	TGTGCCAGCAGCGGTGGAGGACTAGCGGGATACAATGAGCAGTTCTTC	CASSGGGLAGYNEQFF
-	-	TRBV6-4	TRBJ2-1	TGTGCCAGCAGTGACTCTGGAGAAGGACAGGAGCAGTTCTTC	CASSDSGEGQEQFF
-	TRBD1	TRBV2	TRBJ1-5	TGTGCCAGCAATCGGGACAGGGGGGAAGGTCAGCCCCAGCATTTT	CASNRDRGEGQPQHF
-	TRBD1	TRBV7-9	TRBJ1-1	TGTGCCAGCAGCCCCATGGGGGACAGATTATACACTGAAGCTTTCTTT	CASSPMGDRLYTEAFF
-	-	TRBV18	TRBJ2-5	TGTGCCAGCTCATCCCCCGGGACACAGAAAGAGACCCAGTACTTC	CASSSPGTQKETQYF
once	TRBD2	TRBV5-1	TRBJ2-5	TGCGCCAGCAGCTTGGGGTTAGCGGGAGTGGAGACCCAGTACTTC	CASSLGLAGVETQYF
-	TRBD1	TRBV4-3	TRBJ2-3	TGCGCCAGCAGCCAGCGGGCGGACAGGGCAGATACGCAGTATTTT	CASSQRADRADTQYF
-	TRBD1	TRBV6-4	TRBJ1-1	TGTGCCAGCAGTGACTCGAGGGACAGGCAAGTGGTGAACACTGAAGCTTTCTTT	CASSDSRDRQVVNTEAFF
-	TRBD1	TRBV9	TRBJ2-5	TGTGCCAGCAGCCCTTTGACAGGGAATGGGCAAGAGACCCAGTACTTC	CASSPLTGNGQETQYF
many	TRBD1	TRBV7-8	TRBJ2-7	TGTGCCAGCAGCCCGAACAGGGGTAACGAGCAGTACTTC	CASSPNRGNEQYF
-	-	TRBV5-1	TRBJ2-1	TGCGCCAGCAGCTCCCAGGGGTTTTCCTACAATGAGCAGTTCTTC	CASSSQGFSYNEQFF
-	-	TRBV9	TRBJ2-1	TGTGCCAGCAGCGTTTCTGGAGGTCGGCACAATGAGCAGTTCTTC	CASSVSGGRHNEQFF
once	TRBD1	TRBV2	TRBJ2-5	TGTGCCAGCAGTGAGGTTGGGACAGGGGAGGGAGAGACCCAGTACTTC	CASSEVGTGEGETQYF
-	-	TRBV29-1	TRBJ2-7	TGCAGCGTTGTCGGGACATATTCTTACGAGCAGTACTTC	CSVVGTYSYEQYF
-	-	TRBV6-5	TRBJ2-2	TGTGCCAGCAGTCGCCCAGGACTTTCGGCCGGGGAGCTGTTTTTT	CASSRPGLSAGELFF
few	TRBD2	TRBV10-2	TRBJ2-1	TGCGCCAGCAGTGAGTACCCTAGCGGGGTCTCCTACAATGAGCAGTTCTTC	CASSEYPSGVSYNEQFF
-	-	TRBV6-5	TRBJ2-3	TGTGCCAGCAGGAGCGGCCTCACAGATACGCAGTATTTT	CASRSGLTDTQYF
-	TRBD2	TRBV19	TRBJ2-1	TGTGCCAGTAGTGCCCCTAGCGGGGGGGCACACAATGAGCAGTTCTTC	CASSAPSGGAHNEQFF
many	TRBD1	TRBV4-3	TRBJ1-2	TGCGCCAGCAGCCTACAGGGGGTAAGAGACTATGGCTACACCTTC	CASSLQGVRDYGYTF
-	-	TRBV5-4	TRBJ2-2	TGTGCCAGCAGCTCTATAGACACCGGGGAGCTGTTTTTT	CASSSIDTGELFF